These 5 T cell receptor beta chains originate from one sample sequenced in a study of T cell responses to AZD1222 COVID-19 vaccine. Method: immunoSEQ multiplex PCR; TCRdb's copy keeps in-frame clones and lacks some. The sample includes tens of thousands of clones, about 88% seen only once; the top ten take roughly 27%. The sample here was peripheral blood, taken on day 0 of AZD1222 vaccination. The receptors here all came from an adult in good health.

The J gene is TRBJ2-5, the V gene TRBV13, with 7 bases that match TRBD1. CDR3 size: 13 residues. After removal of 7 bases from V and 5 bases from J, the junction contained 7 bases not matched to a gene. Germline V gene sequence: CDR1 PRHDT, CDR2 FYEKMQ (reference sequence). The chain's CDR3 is CASNRGRRETQYF. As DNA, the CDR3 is TGTGCCAGCAATAGGGGGCGCCGTGAGACCCAGTACTTC.

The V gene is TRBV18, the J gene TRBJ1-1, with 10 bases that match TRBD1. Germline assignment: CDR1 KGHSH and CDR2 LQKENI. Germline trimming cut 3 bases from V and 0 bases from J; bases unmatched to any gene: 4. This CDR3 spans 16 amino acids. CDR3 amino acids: CASSPGTGALNTEAFF. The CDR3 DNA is TGTGCCAGCTCACCCGGGACAGGGGCTCTGAACACTGAAGCTTTCTTT.

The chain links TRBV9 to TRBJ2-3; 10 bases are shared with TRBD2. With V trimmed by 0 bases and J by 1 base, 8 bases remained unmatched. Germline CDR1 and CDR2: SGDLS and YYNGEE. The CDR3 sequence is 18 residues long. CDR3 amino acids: CASSVGETGTSGTDTQYF. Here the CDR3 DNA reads TGTGCCAGCAGCGTAGGAGAGACCGGGACTAGCGGCACAGATACGCAGTATTTT.

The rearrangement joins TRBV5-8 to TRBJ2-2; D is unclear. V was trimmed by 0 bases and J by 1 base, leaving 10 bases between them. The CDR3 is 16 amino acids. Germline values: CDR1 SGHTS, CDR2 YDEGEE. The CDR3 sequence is CASSLVVHQNTGELFF. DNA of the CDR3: TGTGCCAGCAGCTTGGTAGTGCATCAGAACACCGGGGAGCTGTTTTTT.

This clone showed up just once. CDR3 amino acids: CASRPPDGYGYTF. The CDR3 bases are TGTGCCAGCAGGCCCCCGGACGGCTATGGCTACACCTTC. This chain joins TRBV6-1 and TRBJ1-2, with D unresolved. This CDR3 contains 13 residues. Germline CDR1 and CDR2: MNHNS and SASEGT. Deletions cut 6 bases from V and 4 bases from J, with 12 bases between.